The clone carrying this TCR beta chain was seen more than once but under ten times. Its matching antigen is unknown. It was with a sample-barcoded 5' primer and a J-beta primer mix that a second PCR of roughly 7 to 12 cycles was run. TCRdb re-called the 5' RACE reads through MiXCR, storing one row per CDR3 protein. The table shows under 1 million distinct CDR3 sequences, with 40% to 50% occurring only once. It was about 10 milliliters of peripheral blood that were drawn from each donor. This sample was included in a study of blood T cells in healthy people across ages. Broader study findings: Among T cells, TCR beta diversity per million cells dropped roughly linearly as age rose. Those diversity estimates obtained from one million T cells were thought to be underestimates.

The sample was blood. This clonotype was sampled from a man in his fifties or sixties in good health.

The CDR3 protein is CASTTRGSETQYF. The CDR3 nucleotides read TGTGCCAGCACCACTCGGGGGTCGGAGACCCAGTACTTC. The chain joins TRBV6-2 or TRBV6-3 to TRBJ2-5, with D tentatively TRBD2 (6 bases). Germline V gene sequence: CDR1 MNHEY, CDR2 SVGEGT. V was clipped by 7 bases and J by 5 bases, with 14 bases between them. The CDR3 is made up of 13 amino acids.